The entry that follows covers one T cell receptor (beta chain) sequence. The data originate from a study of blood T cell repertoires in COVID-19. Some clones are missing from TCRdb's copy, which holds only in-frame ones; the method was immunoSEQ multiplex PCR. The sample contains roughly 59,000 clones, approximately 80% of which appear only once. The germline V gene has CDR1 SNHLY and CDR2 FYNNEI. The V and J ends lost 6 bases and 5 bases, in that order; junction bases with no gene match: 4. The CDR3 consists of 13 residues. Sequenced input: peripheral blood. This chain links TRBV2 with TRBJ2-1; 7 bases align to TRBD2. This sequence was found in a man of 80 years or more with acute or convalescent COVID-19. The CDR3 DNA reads TGTGCCAGCAGGGGGGGGGTAAACAATGAGCAGTTCTTC. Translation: CASRGGVNNEQFF.